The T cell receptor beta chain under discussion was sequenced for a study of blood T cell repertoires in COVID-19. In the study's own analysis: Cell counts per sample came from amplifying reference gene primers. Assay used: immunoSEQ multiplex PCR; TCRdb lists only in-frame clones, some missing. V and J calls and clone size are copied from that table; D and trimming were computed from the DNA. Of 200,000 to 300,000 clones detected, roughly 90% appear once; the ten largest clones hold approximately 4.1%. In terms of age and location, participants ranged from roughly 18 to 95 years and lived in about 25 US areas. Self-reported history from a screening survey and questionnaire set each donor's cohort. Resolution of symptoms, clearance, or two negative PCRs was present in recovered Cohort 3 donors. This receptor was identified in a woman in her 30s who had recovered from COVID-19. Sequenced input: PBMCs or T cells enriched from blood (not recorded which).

CDR3 loop: CASSPRQGGEAFF. Written as DNA, the CDR3 is TGTGCCAGCTCCCCGAGACAGGGCGGTGAAGCTTTCTTT. The rearrangement links TRBV18 to TRBJ1-1; TRBD1 matches 7 bases. CDR3 length: 13 amino acids. CDR1 KGHSH and CDR2 LQKENI come from the germline V gene. V trimming: 6 bases; J trimming: 7 bases; junction bases outside the gene matches: 8.